Sequencing of this T cell receptor (beta chain) was carried out in a study of shared clonotypes between healthy human individuals. About the study: Donors consisted of a couple of women and a few men between 18 and 49.

Of note for this clone: The antigen remains undetermined.

Measured with immunoSEQ multiplex PCR; TCRdb has only the in-frame clones, and not every one. The sample lists approximately 180,000 clones, 90% to 95% occurring once. The germline CDR1 and CDR2 sequences are MDHEN and SYDVKM. This CDR3 region has 14 residues. With 1 base removed from V and 5 bases from J, the gap between germline ends came to 6 bases. General observations from the study: Limited genetic and exposure-history diversity came from having few donors. All-four-donor shared clonotypes had higher generation probabilities than non-shared clonotypes did. Sampling used blood alone; tissue repertoires probably differ.

The rearrangement joins TRBV28 to TRBJ1-6; D uncertain. This clonotype was obtained from a woman aged 25-40 years in good health. The specimen sequenced was naive CD4+ T cells sorted from blood. Subset meaning: CD45RA+ positively selected. DNA for the CDR3: TGTGCCAGCAGTTTATATGCCCATAATTCACCCCTCCACTTT. It codes for CASSLYAHNSPLHF.